This T cell receptor (beta chain) stems from a study of T cell repertoires in cytomegalovirus infection. Overall study context: Both a matching HLA type and CMV infection were indicated by public TCR beta signatures.

TCRdb recomputed calls from the reads with MiXCR, one row per CDR3 protein. The sample includes approximately 910,000 distinct CDR3 sequences, around a third seen only once; the top ten take around 15%. Worth noting for this clonotype: The antigen remains undetermined.

V gave up 8 bases and J gave up 8 bases, with 21 bases separating them. The CDR3 sequence is 15 residues long. Germline CDR1 is KGHDR and CDR2 is SFDVKD. The rearrangement joins TRBV24-1 to TRBJ2-1; D tentatively fits TRBD1 or TRBD2 (6 bases each). Sequencing used cultured CD8+ T cells from PBMCs, obtained from culture after CMV antigen stimulation. This TCR was recovered from a human donor in good health (CMV status not recorded). Some clones in this sample may be carry-over from other donors' samples. CDR3 DNA: TGTGCCACCATGCAAGTACAGGGAGGAAAGGATGAGCAGTTCTTC. Translating it yields CATMQVQGGKDEQFF.